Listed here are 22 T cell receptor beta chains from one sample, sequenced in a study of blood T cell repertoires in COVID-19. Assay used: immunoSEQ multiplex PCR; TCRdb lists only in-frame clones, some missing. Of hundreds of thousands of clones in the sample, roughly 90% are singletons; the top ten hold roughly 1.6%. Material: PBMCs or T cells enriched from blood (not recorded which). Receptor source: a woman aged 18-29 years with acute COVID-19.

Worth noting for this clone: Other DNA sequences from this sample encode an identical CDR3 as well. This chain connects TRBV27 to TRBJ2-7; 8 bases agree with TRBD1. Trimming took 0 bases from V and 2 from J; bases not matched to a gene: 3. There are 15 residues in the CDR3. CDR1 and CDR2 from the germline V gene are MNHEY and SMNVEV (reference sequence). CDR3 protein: CASSLSGTGAYEQYF. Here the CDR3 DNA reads TGTGCCAGCAGTTTATCAGGGACAGGAGCCTACGAGCAGTACTTC.

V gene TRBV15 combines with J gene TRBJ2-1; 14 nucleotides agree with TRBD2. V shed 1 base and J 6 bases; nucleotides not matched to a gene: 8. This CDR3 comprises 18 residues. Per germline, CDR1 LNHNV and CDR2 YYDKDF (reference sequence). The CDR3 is CATSRGGLAGDSGNEQFF. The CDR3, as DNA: TGTGCCACCAGCAGAGGGGGACTAGCGGGAGATTCGGGCAATGAGCAGTTCTTC.

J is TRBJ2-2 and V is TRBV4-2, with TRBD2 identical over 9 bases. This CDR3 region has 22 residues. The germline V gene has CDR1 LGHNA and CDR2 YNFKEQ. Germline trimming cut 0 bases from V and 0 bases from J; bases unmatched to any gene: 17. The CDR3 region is CASSQEQLAGGLEGANTGELFF. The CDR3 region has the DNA TGTGCCAGCAGCCAAGAGCAGTTGGCGGGAGGGCTGGAGGGCGCGAACACCGGGGAGCTGTTTTTT.

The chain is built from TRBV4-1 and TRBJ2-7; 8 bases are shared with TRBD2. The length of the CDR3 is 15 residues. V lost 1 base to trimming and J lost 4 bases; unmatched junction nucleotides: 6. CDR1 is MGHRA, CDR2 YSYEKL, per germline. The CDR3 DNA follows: TGCGCCAGCAGCCAAGTTCGGGAGGGCCCGTACGAGCAGTACTTC. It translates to CASSQVREGPYEQYF.

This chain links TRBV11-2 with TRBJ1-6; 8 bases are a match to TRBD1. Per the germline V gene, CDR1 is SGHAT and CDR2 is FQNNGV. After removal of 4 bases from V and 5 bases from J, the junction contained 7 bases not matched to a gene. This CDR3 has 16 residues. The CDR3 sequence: CASSSEWGQDNSPLHF. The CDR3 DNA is TGTGCCAGCAGCTCAGAGTGGGGACAGGATAATTCACCCCTCCACTTT.

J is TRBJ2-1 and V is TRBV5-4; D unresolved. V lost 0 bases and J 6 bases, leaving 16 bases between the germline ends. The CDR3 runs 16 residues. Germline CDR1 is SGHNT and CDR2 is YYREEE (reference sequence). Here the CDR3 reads CASSLVPFSGSNEQFF. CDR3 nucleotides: TGTGCCAGCAGCTTGGTCCCTTTCAGTGGTTCCAATGAGCAGTTCTTC.

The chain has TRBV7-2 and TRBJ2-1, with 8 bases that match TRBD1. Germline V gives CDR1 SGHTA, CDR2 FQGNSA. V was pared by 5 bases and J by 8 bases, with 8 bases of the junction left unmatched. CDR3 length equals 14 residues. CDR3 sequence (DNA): TGTGCCAGCAGCGAGCGGACAGGGAGAGATGAGCAGTTCTTC. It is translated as CASSERTGRDEQFF.

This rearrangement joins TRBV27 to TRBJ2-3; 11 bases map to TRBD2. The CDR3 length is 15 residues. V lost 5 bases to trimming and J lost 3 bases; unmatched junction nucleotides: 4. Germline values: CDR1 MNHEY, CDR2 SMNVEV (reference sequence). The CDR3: CASSPGLAGTDTQYF. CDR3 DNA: TGTGCCAGCAGTCCTGGACTAGCGGGTACAGATACGCAGTATTTT.

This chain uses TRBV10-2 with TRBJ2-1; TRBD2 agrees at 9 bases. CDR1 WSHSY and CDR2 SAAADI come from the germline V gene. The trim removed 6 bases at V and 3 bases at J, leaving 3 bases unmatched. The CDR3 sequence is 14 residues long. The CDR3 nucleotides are TGCGCCAGCAGGCTAGCGGGGTTCTACAATGAGCAGTTCTTC. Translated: CASRLAGFYNEQFF.

The DNA for the CDR3 is TGTGCCAGCAGCTTAGTCGGGACAGGGGCTTCACCCCTCCACTTT. Its translation is CASSLVGTGASPLHF. This chain uses TRBV11-1 with TRBJ1-6, with 10 bases lining up with TRBD1. The CDR3 loop spans 15 amino acids. Germline CDR1 SGHAT, CDR2 FQDESV (reference sequence). With V trimmed by 1 base and J by 9 bases, 3 bases remained unmatched.

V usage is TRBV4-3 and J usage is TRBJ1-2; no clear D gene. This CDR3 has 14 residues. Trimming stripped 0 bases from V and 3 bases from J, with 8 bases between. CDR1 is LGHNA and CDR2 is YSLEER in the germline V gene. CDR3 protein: CASSQENSYYGYTF. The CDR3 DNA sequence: TGCGCCAGCAGCCAAGAGAACAGTTACTATGGCTACACCTTC.

The CDR3 protein is CASSFSGRAKDEQFF. The DNA of the CDR3 is TGTGCCAGCAGCTTTAGCGGGAGGGCCAAAGATGAGCAGTTCTTC. The chain couples TRBV9 to TRBJ2-1; 11 positions agree with TRBD2. CDR1 is SGDLS and CDR2 is YYNGEE in the germline V gene. The CDR3 consists of 15 residues. After removal of 4 bases from V and 8 bases from J, the junction contained 8 bases not matched to a gene.

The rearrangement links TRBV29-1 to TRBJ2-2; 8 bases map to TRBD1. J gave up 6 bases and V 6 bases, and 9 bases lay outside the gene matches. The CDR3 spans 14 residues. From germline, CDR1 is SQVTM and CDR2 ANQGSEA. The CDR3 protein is CSVLGQGSSGELFF. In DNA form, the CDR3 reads TGCAGCGTCCTAGGACAGGGCAGCTCCGGGGAGCTGTTTTTT.

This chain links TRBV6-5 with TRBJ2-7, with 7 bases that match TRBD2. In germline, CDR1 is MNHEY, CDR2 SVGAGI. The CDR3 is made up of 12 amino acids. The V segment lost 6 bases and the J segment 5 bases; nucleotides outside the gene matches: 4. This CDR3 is CASRAGDHEQYF. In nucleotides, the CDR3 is TGTGCCAGCAGGGCGGGAGACCACGAGCAGTACTTC.

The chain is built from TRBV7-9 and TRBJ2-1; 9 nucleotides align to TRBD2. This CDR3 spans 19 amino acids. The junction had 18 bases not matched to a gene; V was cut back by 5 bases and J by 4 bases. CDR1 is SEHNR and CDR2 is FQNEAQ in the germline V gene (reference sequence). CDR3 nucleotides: TGTGCCAGCAGCCCCCGAGCGGGAGGCTGGGGAGGGGGTTACAATGAGCAGTTCTTC. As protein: CASSPRAGGWGGGYNEQFF.

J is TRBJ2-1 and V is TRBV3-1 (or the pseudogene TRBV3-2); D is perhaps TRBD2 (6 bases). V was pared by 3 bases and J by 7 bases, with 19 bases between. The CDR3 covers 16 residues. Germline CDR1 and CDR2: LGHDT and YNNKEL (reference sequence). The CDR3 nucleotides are TGTGCCAGCAGCCAGACTTACCCGGGAGAAGGGAATGAGCAGTTCTTC. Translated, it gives CASSQTYPGEGNEQFF.

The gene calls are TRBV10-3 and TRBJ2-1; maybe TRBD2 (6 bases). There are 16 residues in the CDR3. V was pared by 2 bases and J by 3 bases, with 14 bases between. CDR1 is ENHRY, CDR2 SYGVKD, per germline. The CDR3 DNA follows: TGTGCCATCAGTGAGAAGGGAGGAGCGGGCTACAATGAGCAGTTCTTC. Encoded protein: CAISEKGGAGYNEQFF.

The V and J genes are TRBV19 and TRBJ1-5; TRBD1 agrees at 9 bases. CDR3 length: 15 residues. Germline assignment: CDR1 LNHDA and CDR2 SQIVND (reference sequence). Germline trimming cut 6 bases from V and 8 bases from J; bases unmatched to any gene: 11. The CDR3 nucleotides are TGTGCCAGTAGCTCCGGGACAGGGTTTAATAAGCCCCAGCATTTT. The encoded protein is CASSSGTGFNKPQHF.

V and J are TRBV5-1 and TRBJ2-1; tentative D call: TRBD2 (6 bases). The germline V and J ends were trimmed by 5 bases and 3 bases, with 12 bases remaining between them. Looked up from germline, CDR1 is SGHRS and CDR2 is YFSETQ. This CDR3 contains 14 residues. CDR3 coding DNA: TGCGCCAGCAGTGCTGCGGGATACTACAATGAGCAGTTCTTC. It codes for CASSAAGYYNEQFF.

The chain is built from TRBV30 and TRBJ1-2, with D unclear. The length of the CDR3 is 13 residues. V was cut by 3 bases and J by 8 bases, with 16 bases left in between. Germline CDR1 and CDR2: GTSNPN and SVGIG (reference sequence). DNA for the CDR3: TGTGCCTGGAGGACCGCCTGGAAGAGGGGCTACACCTTC. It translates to CAWRTAWKRGYTF.

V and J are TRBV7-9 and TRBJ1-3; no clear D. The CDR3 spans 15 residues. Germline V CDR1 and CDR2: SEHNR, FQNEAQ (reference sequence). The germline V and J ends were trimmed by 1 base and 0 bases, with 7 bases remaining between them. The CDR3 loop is CASSLGSSSGNTIYF. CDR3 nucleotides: TGTGCCAGCAGCTTAGGTTCGAGCTCTGGAAACACCATATATTTT.

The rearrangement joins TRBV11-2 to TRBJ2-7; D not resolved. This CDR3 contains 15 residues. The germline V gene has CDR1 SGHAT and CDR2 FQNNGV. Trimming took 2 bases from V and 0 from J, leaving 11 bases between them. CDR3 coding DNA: TGTGCCAGCAGCTTAAGCGCCTTGAGCTCCTACGAGCAGTACTTC. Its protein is CASSLSALSSYEQYF.